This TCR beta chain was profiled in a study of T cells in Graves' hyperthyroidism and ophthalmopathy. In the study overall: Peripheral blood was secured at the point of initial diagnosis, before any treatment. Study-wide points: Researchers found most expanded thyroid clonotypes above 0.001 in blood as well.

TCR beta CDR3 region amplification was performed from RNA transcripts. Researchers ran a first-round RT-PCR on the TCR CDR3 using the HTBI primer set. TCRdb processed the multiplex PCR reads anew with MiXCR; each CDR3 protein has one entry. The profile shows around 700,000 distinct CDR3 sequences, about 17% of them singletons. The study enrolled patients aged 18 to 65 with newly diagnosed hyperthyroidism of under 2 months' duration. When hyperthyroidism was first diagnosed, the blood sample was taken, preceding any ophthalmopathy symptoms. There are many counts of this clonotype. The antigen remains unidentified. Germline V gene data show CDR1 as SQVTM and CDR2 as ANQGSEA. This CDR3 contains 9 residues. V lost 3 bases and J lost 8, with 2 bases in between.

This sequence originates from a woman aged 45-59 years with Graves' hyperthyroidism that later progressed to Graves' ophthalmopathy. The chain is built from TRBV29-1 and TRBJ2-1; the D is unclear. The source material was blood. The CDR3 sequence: CSVEYEQFF. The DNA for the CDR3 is TGCAGCGTTGAGTATGAGCAGTTCTTC.